These 14 T cell receptor beta chains were sequenced from one sample in a study of technical replicates of blood from a few donors. Clones were sequenced by immunoSEQ multiplex PCR, and TCRdb holds only the in-frame ones, with some missing. The sample holds approximately 100,000 clones, nearly 96% seen once. Sequenced sample: T cells isolated from PBMCs. These receptors were obtained from a human donor in good health.

The J gene is TRBJ2-7, the V gene TRBV18; D call uncertain. From germline, CDR1 is KGHSH and CDR2 LQKENI. V was cut by 2 bases and J by 0 bases, with 8 bases left in between. This CDR3 has 14 residues. The CDR3 loop is CASSPMAVSYEQYF. The CDR3 region has the DNA TGTGCCAGCTCACCAATGGCGGTCTCCTACGAGCAGTACTTC. Full variable domain (outside the CDR3, taken from reference TRBV18 and TRBJ2-7): NAGVMQNPRHLVRRRGQEARLRCSPMKGHSHVYWYRQLPEEGLKFMVYLQKENIIDESGMPKERFSAEFPKEGPSILRIQQVVRGDSAAYFCASSPMAVSYEQYFGPGTRLTVT.

The chain carries TRBV7-6 and TRBJ2-7; 8 nucleotides agree with TRBD1. The CDR3 extends over 13 amino acids. V shed 5 bases and J 4 bases; nucleotides not matched to a gene: 4. Germline loops: CDR1 SGHVS, CDR2 FNYEAQ. CDR3 coding DNA: TGTGCCAGCAGCCCCGGACAGGGATACGAGCAGTACTTC. This translates into CASSPGQGYEQYF. Complete variable domain (other parts from reference TRBV7-6 and TRBJ2-7): GAGVSQSPRYKVTKRGQDVALRCDPISGHVSLYWYRQALGQGPEFLTYFNYEAQQDKSGLPNDRFSAERPEGSISTLTIQRTEQRDSAMYRCASSPGQGYEQYFGPGTRLTVT.

The chain joins TRBV28 to TRBJ2-7; tentative D call: TRBD1 (6 bases). Trimming left V 6 bases short and J 6 bases short, with 21 bases between. The CDR3 runs 15 residues. Germline V gene sequence: CDR1 MDHEN, CDR2 SYDVKM. CDR3 DNA sequence: TGTGCCAGCAGAGAGACACAGGGTCGTTTTTTCGAGCAGTACTTC. It yields the protein CASRETQGRFFEQYF.

V usage is TRBV6-5 and J usage is TRBJ1-2; 7 bases agree with TRBD1. Unmatched junction bases numbered 9, after V lost 0 bases and J lost 5 bases. The germline CDR1 and CDR2 sequences are MNHEY and SVGAGI. The CDR3 loop spans 16 amino acids. CDR3 region: CASSYSIMGQLYGYTF. CDR3 nucleotides: TGTGCCAGCAGTTACTCGATCATGGGACAGTTGTATGGCTACACCTTC.

This clone was found once. The chain links TRBV9 to TRBJ1-4; 7 nucleotides agree with TRBD1. CDR3 length equals 15 residues. V was clipped by 2 bases and J by 6 bases; unmatched bases: 7. CDR1 is SGDLS, CDR2 YYNGEE, per germline. In DNA form, the CDR3 reads TGTGCCAGCAGCGTTTTCGGGACAGCAGATGAAAAACTGTTTTTT. Translated: CASSVFGTADEKLFF.

DNA of the CDR3: TGTGCCAGCAGTTTTAGGAGTGAGCAGTTCTTC. It specifies CASSFRSEQFF. The chain recombines TRBV28 with TRBJ2-1; D is undetermined. Germline lookup yields CDR1 MDHEN and CDR2 SYDVKM. V was pared by 3 bases and J by 9 bases, with 6 bases between. This CDR3 has 11 amino acids.

V usage is TRBV4-1 and J usage is TRBJ2-5; TRBD2 is a possible D gene (5 bases). Germline lookup yields CDR1 MGHRA and CDR2 YSYEKL. The CDR3 covers 15 residues. V was pared by 1 base and J by 9 bases, with 18 bases between. CDR3 in DNA: TGCGCCAGCAGCCAAGTAAACTCCGCCGGGCGGGCCCAGTACTTC. The encoded protein is CASSQVNSAGRAQYF.

This rearrangement joins TRBV5-4 to TRBJ1-1; a possible D gene is TRBD1 (6 bases). The V gene's germline CDR1 is SGHNT and CDR2 YYREEE (reference sequence). Trimming cost V 0 bases and J 0 bases, with 9 bases left between them. This CDR3 has 15 amino acids. The CDR3 nucleotides read TGTGCCAGCAGCTTGGGAAGGGGGATGAACACTGAAGCTTTCTTT. Translation: CASSLGRGMNTEAFF.

The chain uses TRBV5-1 and TRBJ2-3; 9 bases line up with TRBD1. Unmatched junction bases numbered 5, after V lost 3 bases and J lost 3 bases. The CDR3 loop spans 15 amino acids. Germline CDR1 and CDR2: SGHRS and YFSETQ. CDR3 region: CASSSQTGGTDTQYF. In nucleotides, the CDR3 is TGCGCCAGCAGCTCACAGACAGGGGGGACAGATACGCAGTATTTT.

V is TRBV10-3 and J is TRBJ2-7; 8 bases agree with TRBD1. Germline loops: CDR1 ENHRY, CDR2 SYGVKD. V shed 6 bases, J shed 2 bases, and the junction held 3 bases outside the gene matches. The CDR3 has 13 amino acids. DNA for the CDR3: TGTGCCATCAGGTTGGGACAGGCCTACGAGCAGTACTTC. Translating gives CAIRLGQAYEQYF.

V and J are TRBV19 and TRBJ2-1, with 9 bases identical to TRBD2. CDR3 size: 16 residues. The V segment lost 7 bases and the J segment 4 bases; nucleotides outside the gene matches: 11. CDR1 and CDR2 from the germline V gene are LNHDA and SQIVND (reference sequence). Here the CDR3 DNA reads TGTGCCAGTAAGACCGGCGGGGGGGCCTTTTACAATGAGCAGTTCTTC. Protein: CASKTGGGAFYNEQFF. Full variable domain (missing parts from reference TRBV19 and TRBJ2-1): DGGITQSPKYLFRKEGQNVTLSCEQNLNHDAMYWYRQDPGQGLRLIYYSQIVNDFQKGDIAEGYSVSREKKESFPLTVTSAQKNPTAFYLCASKTGGGAFYNEQFFGPGTRLTVL.

This rearrangement joins TRBV6-5 to TRBJ2-2, with 8 bases matching TRBD1. With V trimmed by 6 bases and J by 5 bases, 8 bases remained unmatched. The germline V gene encodes CDR1 MNHEY and CDR2 SVGAGI. The CDR3 spans 15 residues. The CDR3 coding sequence is TGTGCCAGCAGCCACAGGGGGTTAGGGACCGGGGAGCTGTTTTTT. It is translated as CASSHRGLGTGELFF.

This chain uses TRBV6-4 with TRBJ2-7; 7 nucleotides match TRBD2. Unmatched junction bases numbered 8, after V lost 4 bases and J lost 2 bases. This CDR3 has 15 residues. Germline V gene data show CDR1 as MRHNA and CDR2 as SNTAGT. CDR3 region: CASSARAGPPYEQYF. CDR3 DNA sequence: TGTGCCAGCAGTGCCCGAGCGGGACCCCCCTACGAGCAGTACTTC.

CDR3 region: CASSLPGGGWRNQPQHF. The CDR3 bases are TGTGCCAGCTCTCTCCCGGGGGGGGGCTGGAGGAATCAGCCCCAGCATTTT. The rearrangement joins TRBV18 to TRBJ1-5; possible D gene TRBD1, 6 bases. CDR3 size: 17 residues. Looked up from germline, CDR1 is KGHSH and CDR2 is LQKENI. The ends were cut back, 6 bases at V and 4 bases at J, with 22 bases in the middle.